The present TCR beta chain was sequenced within a study of blood T cells in healthy people across ages. The use of a sample-barcoded 5' primer and a J-beta primer mix characterized a second PCR of roughly 6 to 12 cycles. There were at least 3 million CDR3-containing paired-end reads obtained from each sample. MiXCR was run by TCRdb on the 5' RACE reads, yielding one entry per CDR3 protein. The data hold about 1.5 million distinct CDR3 sequences, with approximately 43% observed a single time. The authors extracted at least 6 micrograms of total RNA per sample. This CDR3 has 14 amino acids. CDR1 and CDR2 from the germline V gene are GTSNPN and SVGIG (reference sequence). Trimming cost V 4 bases and J 9 bases; bases outside gene matches: 8. This clonotype was found a few times.

The sample comprised blood. The chain couples TRBV30 to TRBJ2-1, with TRBD1 matching 11 bases. This clonotype was obtained from a woman aged 18-29 years in good health. Written as DNA, the CDR3 is TGTGCCTGGAATTTCGGGACAGGGGGTTCTGAGCAGTTCTTC. Translating gives CAWNFGTGGSEQFF.